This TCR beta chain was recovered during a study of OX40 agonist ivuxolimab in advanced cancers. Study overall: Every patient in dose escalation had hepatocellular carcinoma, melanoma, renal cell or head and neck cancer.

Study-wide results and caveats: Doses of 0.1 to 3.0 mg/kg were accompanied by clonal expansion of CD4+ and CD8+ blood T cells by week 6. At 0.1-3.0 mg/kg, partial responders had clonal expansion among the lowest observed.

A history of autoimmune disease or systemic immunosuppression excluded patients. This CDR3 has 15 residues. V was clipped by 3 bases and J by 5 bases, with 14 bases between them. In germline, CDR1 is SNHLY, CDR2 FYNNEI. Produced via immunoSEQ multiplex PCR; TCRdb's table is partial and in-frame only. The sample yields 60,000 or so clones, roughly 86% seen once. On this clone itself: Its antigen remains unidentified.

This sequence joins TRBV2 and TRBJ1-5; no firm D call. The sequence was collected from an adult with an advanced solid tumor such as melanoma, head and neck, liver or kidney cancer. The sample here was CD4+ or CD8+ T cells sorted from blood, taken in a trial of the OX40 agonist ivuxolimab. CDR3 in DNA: TGTGCCAGCAGTGAGACCCGCAGGAACGATCAGCCCCAGCATTTT. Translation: CASSETRRNDQPQHF.